These T cell receptor beta chains were read from a single sample in a study of memory CD4+ T cells and cytomegalovirus serostatus. Sequencing used immunoSEQ multiplex PCR; TCRdb keeps in-frame clones, though not all of them. The sample includes around 38,000 clones, approximately 80% of them seen just once. What was sequenced was memory CD4+ T cells from blood. The receptors were sampled from an adult in good health and CMV-seronegative. Each CDR3 is given with its conserved first and last residue. A D gene is named only where the DNA matches it firmly. Not every row has a clone size; where given, it reads once, few, many or a size class.

V: TRBV11-2
D: .
size: .
J: TRBJ2-7
DNA: TGTGCCAGCAGCTTTACCGGGAGCCACGAGCAGTACTTC
CDR3: CASSFTGSHEQYF

V: TRBV5-6
D: TRBD1
size: .
J: TRBJ1-5
DNA: TGTGCCAGCAGCATGTTTTACACCGGGACAGGTCTGGGCAATCAGCCCCAGCATTTT
CDR3: CASSMFYTGTGLGNQPQHF

V: TRBV29-1
D: .
size: .
J: TRBJ2-5
DNA: TGCAGCGTTGCGATGGAGACCCAGTACTTC
CDR3: CSVAMETQYF

V: TRBV20-1
D: .
size: .
J: TRBJ2-7
DNA: TGCAGTGCTGGCACCTCCGAGCAGTACTTC
CDR3: CSAGTSEQYF

V: TRBV4-2
D: TRBD2
size: .
J: TRBJ2-7
DNA: TGTGCCAGCAGCCAAGTGGAGGGACTAGCGGACCACGAGCAGTACTTC
CDR3: CASSQVEGLADHEQYF

V: TRBV28
D: .
size: medium-sized
J: TRBJ1-1
DNA: TGTGCCAGCAGCTCTGTCACTGAAGCTTTCTTT
CDR3: CASSSVTEAFF

V: TRBV11-2
D: .
size: .
J: TRBJ2-7
DNA: TGTGCCAGCGGCCGGTGGGCAGGGTCTTACGAGCAGTACTTC
CDR3: CASGRWAGSYEQYF

V: TRBV19
D: .
size: .
J: TRBJ1-5
DNA: TGTGCCAGTAGTCTGTGGCGGCAGCCCCAGCATTTT
CDR3: CASSLWRQPQHF

V: TRBV29-1
D: .
size: .
J: TRBJ2-7
DNA: TGCAGCGCCAGGCTAGCCCACGAGCAGTACTTC
CDR3: CSARLAHEQYF

V: TRBV5-1
D: TRBD2
size: .
J: TRBJ2-7
DNA: TGCGCCAGCAGCCTCGGACTAGTAAAGACCTCCTACGAGCAGTACTTC
CDR3: CASSLGLVKTSYEQYF

V: TRBV7-2
D: .
size: .
J: TRBJ2-4
DNA: TGTGCCAGCAGCAAAGAAGGGGGTTTCACCAAAAACATTCAGTACTTC
CDR3: CASSKEGGFTKNIQYF

V: TRBV27
D: .
size: .
J: TRBJ2-6
DNA: TGTGCCAGCAGTTTATCTGGGGCTGGGGCCAACGTCCTGACTTTC
CDR3: CASSLSGAGANVLTF

V: TRBV4-1
D: .
size: .
J: TRBJ2-5
DNA: TGCGCCAGCAGCCAAGCCGGGACATCGTACCAAGAGACCCAGTACTTC
CDR3: CASSQAGTSYQETQYF

V: TRBV6-1
D: .
size: .
J: TRBJ2-7
DNA: TGTGCCGTCCAATCAACCTACGAGCAGTACTTC
CDR3: CAVQSTYEQYF

V: TRBV28
D: .
size: .
J: TRBJ1-2
DNA: TGTGCCAGCAGTACCCCAGCGGCGGGCTACACCTTC
CDR3: CASSTPAAGYTF

V: TRBV28
D: TRBD1
size: .
J: TRBJ1-2
DNA: TGTGCCAGCAGTTTACCGGGACAGGGGGTAGAGGGCTACACCTTC
CDR3: CASSLPGQGVEGYTF

V: TRBV11-2
D: TRBD1
size: .
J: TRBJ2-7
DNA: TGTGCCAGCAGCCCTATATCCCGGGACAGTTCCTACGAGCAGTACTTC
CDR3: CASSPISRDSSYEQYF

V: TRBV28
D: TRBD1
size: .
J: TRBJ1-5
DNA: TGTGCCAGCACTAACAGGGGGGGTCGAAATCAGCCCCAGCATTTT
CDR3: CASTNRGGRNQPQHF

V: TRBV7-7
D: .
size: .
J: TRBJ2-3
DNA: TGTGCTAGCAGCCGGGACTGGGCAGATACGCAGTATTTT
CDR3: CASSRDWADTQYF

V: TRBV28
D: .
size: .
J: TRBJ2-5
DNA: TGTGCCAGTCCCTTATACCGAGGCATGCCTCGCAGGGAGACCCAGTACTTC
CDR3: CASPLYRGMPRRETQYF

V: TRBV2
D: .
size: .
J: TRBJ1-2
DNA: TGTGCCAGCAGTGAAGAAAGTTTAGGGGCTGGGGATCTAGGCTACACCTTC
CDR3: CASSEESLGAGDLGYTF

V: TRBV7-2
D: .
size: .
J: TRBJ2-6
DNA: TGTGCCAGCAGCTCCCCCCCCTGGGAGGCCAACGTCCTGACTTTC
CDR3: CASSSPPWEANVLTF